Shown below are 28 T cell receptor beta chains from a single sample sequenced in a study of graft-versus-host responses after intestinal transplantation (dated by TCRdb to 2020 to 2022). In light of the paper, this sample's time point label describes: cells obtained before transplantation from donor or recipient. In mixed lymphocyte reactions, some 200,000 CFSE-labeled pre-transplant responders were plated with some 200,000 irradiated violet-dye-labeled stimulators and cultured for 5 to 6 days. Library preparation employed the immunoSEQ multiplex PCR assay. TCRdb's version of the immuneACCESS table is confined to in-frame rearrangements and falls short of the full clone set. An unresolved V gene accounts for under half of the shortfall where checked; the remainder is of unknown origin. For this sample there are about 14,000 clones; 33% appear just once. The ten largest clonotypes hold roughly 1.9% of the sample.

The sample in question was alloreactive CD8+ T cells from a mixed lymphocyte reaction culture, obtained before intestinal transplant. The sample's cell subset or site, from its label and the paper: CFSE-low proliferating T cells sorted from approximately 6-day pre-transplant mixed lymphocyte reaction (GvH or HvG direction). Every receptor here comes from a human patient who received an intestinal transplant.

V and J are TRBV9 and TRBJ2-7, with D perhaps TRBD1 (7 bases). Trimming took 3 bases from V and 3 from J, leaving 10 bases between them. This CDR3 spans 13 amino acids. Germline lookup yields CDR1 SGDLS and CDR2 YYNGEE. The CDR3 spells CASSGGTDYEQYF. The CDR3 DNA is TGTGCCAGCAGCGGCGGGACAGACTACGAGCAGTACTTC.

This clone is labeled as medium-sized. The chain is built from TRBV10-3 and TRBJ1-2, with TRBD1 matching 7 bases. With 4 bases clipped from V and 5 bases from J, the junction kept 13 bases outside the gene matches. The CDR3 has 16 amino acids. Germline CDR1 and CDR2: ENHRY and SYGVKD. The CDR3 DNA follows: TGTGCCATCAGTGGAGTGTCTGGGACAGATTTATATGGCTACACCTTC. Protein: CAISGVSGTDLYGYTF.

The J gene is TRBJ2-3, the V gene TRBV5-1; D unclear. The CDR3 extends over 14 amino acids. CDR1 SGHRS and CDR2 YFSETQ come from the germline V gene. V was pared by 0 bases and J by 2 bases, with 7 bases between. Written as DNA, the CDR3 is TGCGCCAGCAGCTTGGGCAGATACACAGATACGCAGTATTTT. Protein product: CASSLGRYTDTQYF.

Note on this clone: Other DNA sequences in this specimen translate into the identical CDR3. The J gene is TRBJ2-7, the V gene TRBV4-1, with 11 bases lining up with TRBD2. Germline lookup yields CDR1 MGHRA and CDR2 YSYEKL. CDR3 length equals 15 residues. V was pared by 3 bases and J by 0 bases, with 1 base of the junction left unmatched. The CDR3 DNA reads as TGCGCCAGCAGCCACCTAGCGGGGGGCTCCTACGAGCAGTACTTC. Protein: CASSHLAGGSYEQYF.

In its sample, this clone is medium-sized. The chain recombines TRBV4-3 with TRBJ1-6; 7 bases are a match to TRBD1. The CDR3 spans 18 residues. The V gene end was trimmed by 1 base and the J gene end by 1 base; junction bases not matched to a gene: 7. Germline assignment: CDR1 LGHNA and CDR2 YSLEER. The DNA of the CDR3 is TGCGCCAGCAGCCAAGCCACAGGGGAAAGATCCTATAATTCACCCCTCCACTTT. This encodes CASSQATGERSYNSPLHF.

The V call is TRBV29-1, the J call TRBJ1-1; tentatively, D is TRBD1 (5 bases). This CDR3 is built from 12 residues. The germline V gene encodes CDR1 SQVTM and CDR2 ANQGSEA. The germline V and J ends were trimmed by 3 bases and 4 bases, with 9 bases remaining between them. This CDR3 reads CSVDGGSTEAFF. CDR3 coding DNA: TGCAGCGTTGACGGGGGTTCCACTGAAGCTTTCTTT.

The rearrangement joins TRBV13 to TRBJ1-5; 8 bases agree with TRBD1. Germline CDR1 is PRHDT and CDR2 is FYEKMQ (reference sequence). The CDR3 runs 15 residues. V shed 0 bases and J 5 bases; nucleotides not matched to a gene: 3. The CDR3 sequence is CASSLGGQGDQPQHF. The CDR3 nucleotides are TGTGCCAGCAGCTTAGGCGGACAGGGCGATCAGCCCCAGCATTTT.

This chain uses TRBV19 with TRBJ1-1; tentative D call: TRBD1 (6 bases). The CDR3 extends over 16 amino acids. In germline, CDR1 is LNHDA, CDR2 SQIVND (reference sequence). Deletions cut 3 bases from V and 4 bases from J, with 18 bases between. CDR3 region: CASSMGQGRGSTEAFF. The CDR3 nucleotides are TGTGCCAGTAGTATGGGCCAGGGGCGGGGGAGCACTGAAGCTTTCTTT.

The chain combines TRBV23-1 with TRBJ1-4; the match to TRBD1 covers 7 bases. TRBV23-1 is treated as an ORF (open reading frame) with a function not yet certain. V lost 0 bases to trimming and J lost 7 bases; unmatched junction nucleotides: 8. This CDR3 is 16 amino acids long. The CDR3 coding sequence is TGCGCCAGCAGTCAATCTGCGGACAGGTGGGGTGAAAAACTGTTTTTT. Translation: CASSQSADRWGEKLFF.

This clone was counted a few times. The chain links TRBV30 to TRBJ2-1; a weak D match, TRBD2 (5 bases). Trimming stripped 0 bases from V and 3 bases from J, with 12 bases between. The germline V gene encodes CDR1 GTSNPN and CDR2 SVGIG (reference sequence). The CDR3 runs 15 residues. CDR3 protein: CAWSVEGGLYNEQFF. The CDR3 region has the DNA TGTGCCTGGAGTGTAGAGGGCGGTCTCTACAATGAGCAGTTCTTC.

The J gene is TRBJ2-7, the V gene TRBV5-6; D not certain. The CDR3 is 15 residues long. Deletions cut 3 bases from V and 2 bases from J, with 15 bases between. CDR1 is SGHDT, CDR2 YYEEEE, per germline. The CDR3 region is CASSSPSEATYEQYF. The CDR3 DNA sequence: TGTGCCAGCAGCTCCCCAAGTGAAGCCACCTACGAGCAGTACTTC.

The gene calls are TRBV10-3 and TRBJ2-1; 11 nucleotides agree with TRBD2. The CDR3 spans 15 residues. With 4 bases clipped from V and 7 bases from J, the junction kept 6 bases outside the gene matches. Germline V gene data show CDR1 as ENHRY and CDR2 as SYGVKD. CDR3 protein: CAISGSGGAGNEQFF. The DNA for the CDR3 is TGTGCCATCAGTGGTAGCGGGGGGGCGGGGAATGAGCAGTTCTTC.

This clone has only a few counts. The chain combines TRBV4-3 with TRBJ2-3; 7 bases match TRBD2. The CDR3 length is 15 residues. V was pared by 1 base and J by 4 bases, with 5 bases of the junction left unmatched. Germline values: CDR1 LGHNA, CDR2 YSLEER. As DNA, the CDR3 is TGCGCCAGCAGCCAAGTTGGGGGGGTGGCAGATACGCAGTATTTT. Protein product: CASSQVGGVADTQYF.

J is TRBJ1-2 and V is TRBV4-1; 7 nucleotides align to TRBD1. Per the germline V gene, CDR1 is MGHRA and CDR2 is YSYEKL. The CDR3 is 13 amino acids. V was clipped by 1 base and J by 7 bases; unmatched bases: 3. The CDR3 spells CASSQVGTAGYTF. The CDR3, as DNA: TGCGCCAGCAGCCAAGTTGGGACAGCTGGCTACACCTTC.

V usage is TRBV7-2 and J usage is TRBJ1-1; D is unresolved. CDR1 SGHTA and CDR2 FQGNSA come from the germline V gene. The CDR3 covers 13 residues. V was clipped by 6 bases and J by 0 bases, with 8 bases between them. The CDR3, as DNA: TGTGCCAGCAGTAATACTATGAACACTGAAGCTTTCTTT. Its translation: CASSNTMNTEAFF. Using reference TRBV7-2 and TRBJ1-1 for the parts outside the CDR3, the full variable domain is GAGVSQSPSNKVTEKGKDVELRCDPISGHTALYWYRQSLGQGLEFLIYFQGNSAPDKSGLPSDRFSAERTGGSVSTLTIQRTQQEDSAVYLCASSNTMNTEAFFGQGTRLTVV.

The V and J genes are TRBV7-9 and TRBJ2-5; D may be TRBD1 (6 bases). The CDR3 contains 16 residues. V lost 1 base and J lost 4, with 16 bases in between. Germline V gene data show CDR1 as SEHNR and CDR2 as FQNEAQ (reference sequence). Here the CDR3 reads CASSLGGNRVVETQYF. The CDR3 coding sequence is TGTGCCAGCAGCTTAGGAGGCAACAGGGTAGTAGAGACCCAGTACTTC.

The chain couples TRBV14 to TRBJ1-2; D is uncertain. This CDR3 spans 13 amino acids. Germline V gene data show CDR1 as SGHDN and CDR2 as FVKESK. V was shortened by 0 bases and J by 8 bases, with 10 bases between the two germline ends. The CDR3 spells CASSQEWERGYTF. CDR3 nucleotides: TGTGCCAGCAGCCAAGAGTGGGAGCGCGGCTACACCTTC.

This rearrangement joins TRBV5-6 to TRBJ2-2, with TRBD1 as a possible D gene (6 bases). The length of the CDR3 is 12 residues. V was pared by 3 bases and J by 8 bases, with 8 bases between. The germline V gene encodes CDR1 SGHDT and CDR2 YYEEEE. CDR3 protein: CASSWGTGELFF. CDR3 coding DNA: TGTGCCAGCAGCTGGGGGACAGGGGAGCTGTTTTTT.

The chain uses TRBV30 and TRBJ1-1; D is undetermined. CDR1 is GTSNPN, CDR2 SVGIG, per germline (reference sequence). CDR3 size: 14 residues. Trimming cost V 0 bases and J 0 bases, with 8 bases left between them. CDR3 bases: TGTGCCTGGAGTGTTGGACTGATGAACACTGAAGCTTTCTTT. As protein: CAWSVGLMNTEAFF.

The chain joins TRBV9 to TRBJ1-6; tentatively, D is TRBD1 (5 bases). Germline CDR1 is SGDLS and CDR2 is YYNGEE. The V gene lost 1 base and the J gene lost 6 bases, with 8 bases spanning the gap. CDR3 length: 14 amino acids. The CDR3 loop is CASSVQGGNSPLHF. CDR3 bases: TGTGCCAGCAGCGTACAGGGTGGTAATTCACCCCTCCACTTT.

This clone is judged medium-sized. This chain uses TRBV10-3 with TRBJ2-7; 7 nucleotides match TRBD1. Germline V gives CDR1 ENHRY, CDR2 SYGVKD. The CDR3 is 13 amino acids. J lost 0 bases, V lost 6 bases, and 2 bases had no gene match. CDR3 nucleotides: TGTGCCATCAGGAGGGACAGCTCCTACGAGCAGTACTTC. Its protein is CAIRRDSSYEQYF.

A few counts support this clone. The gene calls are TRBV2 and TRBJ2-5; 9 bases fit TRBD1. Near its end, the DNA agrees better with TRBJ2-7, so the J call may be wrong. CDR3 length equals 15 residues. The germline CDR1 and CDR2 sequences are SNHLY and FYNNEI. The CDR3 DNA is TGTGCCAGCAGCCCCGGGACAGGGACCTCCTACGAGCAGTACTTC. Protein: CASSPGTGTSYEQYF.

Only one count was recorded for this clone. This sequence joins TRBV4-3 and TRBJ2-5; a weak D match, TRBD1 (5 bases). Germline V gives CDR1 LGHNA, CDR2 YSLEER. V was cut by 1 base and J by 1 base, with 10 bases left in between. The CDR3 contains 15 residues. CDR3 sequence: CASSQGSGAQETQYF. The CDR3 DNA is TGCGCCAGCAGCCAAGGTTCTGGGGCCCAAGAGACCCAGTACTTC.

V gene TRBV11-2 combines with J gene TRBJ1-2; 9 positions agree with TRBD1. CDR3 size: 15 residues. Germline V CDR1 and CDR2: SGHAT, FQNNGV. V shed 5 bases and J 6 bases; nucleotides not matched to a gene: 10. In DNA form, the CDR3 reads TGTGCCAGCAGCCTAAGGACAGGGGAATACGATGGCTACACCTTC. This gives the protein CASSLRTGEYDGYTF.

The chain is built from TRBV6-5 and TRBJ2-5; D is perhaps TRBD2 (5 bases). CDR3 length: 14 residues. V was shortened by 1 base and J by 3 bases, with 9 bases between the two germline ends. Germline-derived CDR1 and CDR2 are MNHEY and SVGAGI. CDR3 coding DNA: TGTGCCAGCAGTTACTTCAACGGGAAAGAGACCCAGTACTTC. This codes for CASSYFNGKETQYF.

The table lists this clone with a few counts. The gene calls are TRBV30 and TRBJ1-2; 8 bases agree with TRBD1. V lost 5 bases, J lost 8 bases, and 7 bases stayed unmatched. Germline V gene data show CDR1 as GTSNPN and CDR2 as SVGIG (reference sequence). The CDR3 covers 12 residues. The CDR3 region has the DNA TGTGCCTGGGGGCAGGGGGCTGGGGGCTACACCTTC. It translates to CAWGQGAGGYTF.

V gene TRBV2 combines with J gene TRBJ2-5, with a tentative D call TRBD2 (6 bases). Germline-derived CDR1 and CDR2 are SNHLY and FYNNEI. The CDR3 length is 16 residues. V lost 2 bases and J 5 bases, leaving 18 bases between the germline ends. Written as DNA, the CDR3 is TGTGCCAGCAGTGAATTCCGGGGGACCCCCGCGGAGACCCAGTACTTC. Its translation is CASSEFRGTPAETQYF.

The chain has TRBV7-9 and TRBJ2-7; perhaps TRBD1 as D (5 bases). Germline CDR1 reads SEHNR; CDR2 reads FQNEAQ (reference sequence). V lost 4 bases to trimming and J lost 0 bases, with 10 bases between them. The CDR3 has 14 amino acids. CDR3 bases: TGTGCCAGCAGCTACGGACACAACTCCTACGAGCAGTACTTC. It yields the protein CASSYGHNSYEQYF.